These 18 T cell receptor beta chains originate from one sample sequenced in a study of identical twins. MiXCR, run by TCRdb on the 5' RACE reads, gives a single entry per CDR3 protein. The sample lists hundreds of thousands of distinct CDR3 sequences, over 15% occurring once. These data also formed part of another study, on T cells expressing NK-cell markers.

The specimen was PBMCs. The source of these receptors is a woman aged 18-30 years in good health.

As DNA, the CDR3 is TGCAGTGCTAGGGTGGGATACACTGAAGCTTTCTTT. Protein product: CSARVGYTEAFF. V is TRBV20-1 and J is TRBJ1-1, with D uncertain. The V and J ends lost 3 bases and 3 bases respectively, with 8 bases between them. The CDR3 loop spans 12 amino acids. The germline V gene encodes CDR1 DFQATT and CDR2 SNEGSKA (reference sequence).

A remark on this clonotype: Being one base from a much bigger clone, this may be a read error. The chain combines TRBV29-1 with TRBJ2-1; no definite D call. Germline lookup yields CDR1 SQVTM and CDR2 ANQGSEA. The CDR3 is 15 amino acids. With 1 base removed from V and 5 bases from J, the gap between germline ends came to 15 bases. CDR3 in DNA: TGCAGCGTTGAAGTCCCAGTAACCACCGACAATGAGCAGTTCTTC. It translates to CSVEVPVTTDNEQFF.

V gene TRBV20-1 combines with J gene TRBJ2-3; TRBD2 agrees at 8 bases. The CDR3 runs 14 residues. Germline assignment: CDR1 DFQATT and CDR2 SNEGSKA (reference sequence). Unmatched junction bases numbered 12, after V lost 5 bases and J lost 8 bases. DNA for the CDR3: TGCAGTGCTCGGCCACCGGGAGGGCCTACTACGCAGTATTTT. Translated: CSARPPGGPTTQYF.

The V and J genes are TRBV7-2 and TRBJ1-1; no firm D call. The CDR3 consists of 12 residues. The V gene lost 4 bases and the J gene lost 4 bases, with 7 bases spanning the gap. The germline gives CDR1 SGHTA, CDR2 FQGNSA. The CDR3 DNA reads as TGTGCCAGCAGCTGGTCCCCCACTGAAGCTTTCTTT. Encoded protein: CASSWSPTEAFF.

This clonotype was counted only a few times. The chain uses TRBV9 and TRBJ2-5, with unresolved D. The germline V and J ends were trimmed by 0 bases and 4 bases, with 13 bases remaining between them. Germline assignment: CDR1 SGDLS and CDR2 YYNGEE. The CDR3 spans 15 residues. The CDR3 DNA reads as TGTGCCAGCAGCGTAGATTCGATTTTGGGAGAGACCCAGTACTTC. It translates to CASSVDSILGETQYF.

The gene calls are TRBV6-5 and TRBJ1-1; maybe TRBD1 (6 bases). Germline V CDR1 and CDR2: MNHEY, SVGAGI. The germline V and J ends were trimmed by 9 bases and 3 bases, with 11 bases remaining between them. CDR3 size: 12 residues. The CDR3 coding sequence is TGTGCCAGTGCTAGGGGGGACACTGAAGCTTTCTTT. This encodes CASARGDTEAFF.

In this sample, this clonotype turned up a few times. This chain joins TRBV6-1 and TRBJ1-3; D is undetermined. Germline-derived CDR1 and CDR2 are MNHNS and SASEGT. CDR3 length: 14 amino acids. V gave up 7 bases and J gave up 8 bases, with 18 bases separating them. The CDR3 nucleotides are TGTGCCAGCAAGCAAGGGTTTCGGTTGCACACCATATATTTT. It codes for CASKQGFRLHTIYF.

Notes on this clonotype: With a much larger clone just one base away, this may be a read error. The chain couples TRBV5-1 to TRBJ2-1; the D gene is possibly TRBD1 (6 bases). From germline, CDR1 is SGHRS and CDR2 YFSETQ. This CDR3 contains 14 residues. Trimming left V 0 bases short and J 5 bases short, with 9 bases between. This chain's CDR3 is CASSLGQGHNEQFF. In DNA, the CDR3 is TGCGCCAGCAGCTTGGGCCAGGGGCACAATGAGCAGTTCTTC.

The chain joins TRBV12-3 or TRBV12-4 to TRBJ1-6, with unresolved D. This CDR3 is built from 11 residues. Trimming stripped 5 bases from V and 10 bases from J, with 6 bases between. In nucleotides, the CDR3 is TGTGCCAGCAGTCAACACTCACCCCTCCACTTT. It translates to CASSQHSPLHF.

V gene TRBV27 combines with J gene TRBJ2-7; a possible D gene is TRBD2 (6 bases). From germline, CDR1 is MNHEY and CDR2 SMNVEV (reference sequence). This CDR3 spans 12 amino acids. Trimming removed 5 bases at V and 7 bases at J, with 12 bases between. The CDR3 coding sequence is TGTGCCAGCAGTGTACTAGCTGGGGAGCAGTACTTC. Translating gives CASSVLAGEQYF.

This clonotype was seen only a few times. The chain combines TRBV27 with TRBJ2-2; D unclear. Germline lookup yields CDR1 MNHEY and CDR2 SMNVEV (reference sequence). The CDR3 loop spans 11 amino acids. V was clipped by 6 bases and J by 6 bases, with 5 bases between them. Here the CDR3 reads CASRFAGELFF. In DNA, the CDR3 is TGTGCCAGCAGGTTCGCCGGGGAGCTGTTTTTT.

The chain recombines TRBV12-3 or TRBV12-4 with TRBJ1-2; 9 bases align to TRBD1. V dropped 2 bases and J dropped 8; count of bases not matched to a gene: 9. The CDR3 loop spans 15 amino acids. In nucleotides, the CDR3 is TGTGCCAGCAGTTTACCTGGGACAGGGAAAGACGGCTACACCTTC. The encoded protein is CASSLPGTGKDGYTF.

V is TRBV14 and J is TRBJ2-3, with 11 positions matching TRBD2. V dropped 3 bases and J dropped 6; count of bases not matched to a gene: 5. CDR1 and CDR2 (germline): SGHDN, FVKESK. The CDR3 has 15 amino acids. The DNA of the CDR3 is TGTGCCAGCAGCCACGGGACTAGCGGTTCCGATACGCAGTATTTT. Translating it yields CASSHGTSGSDTQYF.

The chain carries TRBV4-3 and TRBJ2-5; 10 bases are a match to TRBD2. The CDR3 is 19 residues long. The ends lost 1 base at V and 2 bases at J; junction bases unmatched: 13. The germline gives CDR1 LGHNA, CDR2 YSLEER. CDR3 loop: CASSQAFRAGGGYQETQYF. CDR3 DNA: TGCGCCAGCAGCCAAGCATTTAGAGCGGGAGGGGGTTATCAAGAGACCCAGTACTTC.

This clonotype was seen a handful of times. The chain joins TRBV7-9 to TRBJ1-4, with TRBD1 identical over 7 bases. With V trimmed by 5 bases and J by 6 bases, 6 bases remained unmatched. In germline, CDR1 is SEHNR, CDR2 FQNEAQ (reference sequence). CDR3 size: 14 residues. CDR3 amino acids: CASSPGTADEKLFF. In DNA form, the CDR3 reads TGTGCCAGCAGCCCCGGGACAGCTGATGAAAAACTGTTTTTT.

This rearrangement joins TRBV20-1 to TRBJ2-7, with D perhaps matching TRBD2 (5 bases). Trimming took off 0 bases at V and 4 bases at J, with 10 bases between the two ends. CDR3 size: 13 residues. Germline-derived CDR1 and CDR2 are DFQATT and SNEGSKA (reference sequence). CDR3 nucleotides: TGCAGTGCTAGAGATCCCGGGGAATACGAGCAGTACTTC. Its translation: CSARDPGEYEQYF.

In this sample, this clonotype turned up many times. The chain links TRBV11-2 to TRBJ2-1; 10 positions match TRBD2. The length of the CDR3 is 15 residues. The V segment lost 3 bases and the J segment 4 bases; nucleotides outside the gene matches: 3. From germline, CDR1 is SGHAT and CDR2 FQNNGV. CDR3 residues: CASSFLAGEYNEQFF. As DNA, the CDR3 is TGTGCCAGCAGCTTCCTAGCGGGAGAATACAATGAGCAGTTCTTC.

This clonotype was seen more than once but under ten times. The V gene is TRBV25-1, the J gene TRBJ1-2; D remains ambiguous. Between the trimmed V and J ends, which lost 1 base and 7 bases, there was a span of 10 bases. The CDR3 totals 13 residues. CDR1 is MGHDK, CDR2 SYGVNS, per germline. DNA for the CDR3: TGTGCCAGCAGTGAATCCGCAGGTCGTGGCTACACCTTC. Translating it yields CASSESAGRGYTF.